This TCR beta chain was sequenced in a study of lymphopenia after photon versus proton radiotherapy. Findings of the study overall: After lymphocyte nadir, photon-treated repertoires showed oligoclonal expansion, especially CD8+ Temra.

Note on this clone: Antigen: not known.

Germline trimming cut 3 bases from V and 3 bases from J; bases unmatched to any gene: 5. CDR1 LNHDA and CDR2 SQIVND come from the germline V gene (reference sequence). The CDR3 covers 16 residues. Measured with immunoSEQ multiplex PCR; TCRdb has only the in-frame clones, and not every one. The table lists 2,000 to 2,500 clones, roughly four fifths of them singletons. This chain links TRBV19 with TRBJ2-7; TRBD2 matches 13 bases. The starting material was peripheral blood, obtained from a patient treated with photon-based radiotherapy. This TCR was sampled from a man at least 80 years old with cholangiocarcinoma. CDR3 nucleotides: TGTGCCAGTAGTATGGATGGGACTAGCGGGGTCTACGAGCAGTACTTC. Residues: CASSMDGTSGVYEQYF.